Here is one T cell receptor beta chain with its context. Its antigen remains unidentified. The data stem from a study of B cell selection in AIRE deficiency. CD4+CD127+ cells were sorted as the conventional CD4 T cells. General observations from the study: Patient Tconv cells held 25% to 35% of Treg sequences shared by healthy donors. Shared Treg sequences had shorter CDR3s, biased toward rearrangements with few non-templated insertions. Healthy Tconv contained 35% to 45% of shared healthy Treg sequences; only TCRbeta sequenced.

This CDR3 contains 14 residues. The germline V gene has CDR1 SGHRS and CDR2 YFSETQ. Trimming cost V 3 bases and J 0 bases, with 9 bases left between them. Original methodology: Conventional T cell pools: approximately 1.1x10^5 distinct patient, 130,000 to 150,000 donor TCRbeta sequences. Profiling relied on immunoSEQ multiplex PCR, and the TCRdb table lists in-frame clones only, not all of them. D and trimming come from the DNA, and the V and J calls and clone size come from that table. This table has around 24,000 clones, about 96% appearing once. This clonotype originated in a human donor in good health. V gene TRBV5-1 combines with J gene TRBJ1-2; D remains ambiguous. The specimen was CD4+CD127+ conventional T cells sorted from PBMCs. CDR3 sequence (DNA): TGCGCCAGCAGCTACAGCCCTACTAACTATGGCTACACCTTC. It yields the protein CASSYSPTNYGYTF.